This T cell receptor beta chain was recorded in a study of OX40 agonist ivuxolimab in advanced cancers. Study details: Under the entry rules, prior anti-PD-1, anti-PD-L1 or anti-CTLA-4 therapy was allowed, and about 40% had some.

This clone appeared once. The trim removed 2 bases at V and 7 bases at J, leaving 9 bases unmatched. The CDR3 loop spans 17 amino acids. Per germline, CDR1 SGHDT and CDR2 YYEEEE. Assay: immunoSEQ multiplex PCR; the TCRdb copy retains only in-frame clones and omits some. In the table there are roughly 56,000 clones, 65% to 90% of which are singletons. This TCR was recovered from an adult with an advanced solid tumor such as melanoma, head and neck, liver or kidney cancer. The specimen comprised CD4+ or CD8+ T cells sorted from blood, sampled in a trial of the OX40 agonist ivuxolimab. The V gene is TRBV5-6, the J gene TRBJ1-4; 12 nucleotides line up with TRBD1. CDR3 loop: CASSFPGTGGSSEKLFF. The CDR3, as DNA: TGTGCCAGCAGCTTCCCCGGGACAGGGGGCTCTAGTGAAAAACTGTTTTTT.